The source of this T cell receptor beta chain is a study of T cell responses to AZD1222 COVID-19 vaccine. The V segment lost 0 bases and the J segment 0 bases; nucleotides outside the gene matches: 2. The germline V gene encodes CDR1 SGHKS and CDR2 YYEKEE (reference sequence). This CDR3 is built from 16 residues. Sequencing used immunoSEQ multiplex PCR; TCRdb keeps in-frame clones, though not all of them. The data show 150,000 to 200,000 clones, 90% seen once. The study's findings and limits: Reportedly, close to half of spike-specific TCRs are directed against unmutated variant regions. Spike was spanned by vaccine-associated CD4 TCRs, which were dominant at 160-218 and 743-854.

Notes on this clone: What it binds is unknown.

The genes are TRBV5-5 and TRBJ2-2; TRBD1 agrees at 7 bases. This specimen was peripheral blood, taken 28 days after the second AZD1222 dose. This receptor was taken from an adult who received the AZD1222 COVID-19 vaccine. The CDR3 DNA reads as TGTGCCAGCAGCTTGGCGACAGGGACGAACACCGGGGAGCTGTTTTTT. It encodes CASSLATGTNTGELFF.